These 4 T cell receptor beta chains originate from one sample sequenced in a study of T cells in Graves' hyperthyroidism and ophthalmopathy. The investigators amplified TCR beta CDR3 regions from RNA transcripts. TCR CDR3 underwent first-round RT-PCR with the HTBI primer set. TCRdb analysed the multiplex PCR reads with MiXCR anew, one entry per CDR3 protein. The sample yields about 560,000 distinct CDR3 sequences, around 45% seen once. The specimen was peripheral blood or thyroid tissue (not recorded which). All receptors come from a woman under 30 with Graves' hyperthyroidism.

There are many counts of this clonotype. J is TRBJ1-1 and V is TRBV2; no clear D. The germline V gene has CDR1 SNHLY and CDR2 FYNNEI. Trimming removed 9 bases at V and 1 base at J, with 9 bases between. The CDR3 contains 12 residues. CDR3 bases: TGTGCCAGTTTGAGGAAGAACACTGAAGCTTTCTTT. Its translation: CASLRKNTEAFF. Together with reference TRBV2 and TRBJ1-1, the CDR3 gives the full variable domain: EPEVTQTPSHQVTQMGQEVILRCVPISNHLYFYWYRQILGQKVEFLVSFYNNEISEKSEIFDDQFSVERPDGSNFTLKIRSTKLEDSAMYFCASLRKNTEAFFGQGTRLTVV.

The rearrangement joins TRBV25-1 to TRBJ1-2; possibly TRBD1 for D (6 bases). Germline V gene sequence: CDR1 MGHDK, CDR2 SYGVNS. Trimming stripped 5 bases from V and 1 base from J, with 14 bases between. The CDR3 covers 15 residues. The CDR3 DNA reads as TGTGCCAGCAGTTCAGGGGTTTTGGTTAACTATGGCTACACCTTC. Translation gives CASSSGVLVNYGYTF.

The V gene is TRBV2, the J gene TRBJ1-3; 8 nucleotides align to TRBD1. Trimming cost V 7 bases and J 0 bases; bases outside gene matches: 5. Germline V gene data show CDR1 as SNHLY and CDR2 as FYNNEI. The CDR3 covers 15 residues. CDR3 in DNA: TGTGCCAGCAACGGCGGACAGGGCTCTGGAAACACCATATATTTT. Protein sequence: CASNGGQGSGNTIYF.

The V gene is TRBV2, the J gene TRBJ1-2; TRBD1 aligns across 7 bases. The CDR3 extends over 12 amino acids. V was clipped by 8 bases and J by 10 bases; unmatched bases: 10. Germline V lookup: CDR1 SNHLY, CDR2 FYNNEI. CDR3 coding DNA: TGTGCCAGCCTTCTGGACAGGAGGGTCTACACCTTC. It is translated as CASLLDRRVYTF.